The 26 T cell receptor beta chains below come from one sample, sequenced in a study of beta chain features in type 1 diabetes. The investigators reverse transcribed all of the isolated RNA, so they sequenced expressed TCRB transcripts. Some clones are missing from TCRdb's copy, which holds only in-frame ones; the method was immunoSEQ multiplex PCR. The data show about 140,000 clones, over 9.5% seen once. Sequenced sample: naive CD4+ T cells from blood. The receptors were sampled from a man younger than 35 in good health.

The genes are TRBV5-1 and TRBJ2-7; the D gene is possibly TRBD1 (6 bases). The V gene's germline CDR1 is SGHRS and CDR2 YFSETQ. This CDR3 is built from 15 residues. Between the trimmed V and J ends, which lost 0 bases and 4 bases, there was a span of 14 bases. The CDR3 protein is CASSLVTGTQYEQYF. DNA of the CDR3: TGCGCCAGCAGCTTGGTTACAGGGACGCAGTACGAGCAGTACTTC.

This clone occurred a few times. The chain carries TRBV10-3 and TRBJ2-5, with 7 nucleotides matching TRBD1. The CDR3 is 14 residues long. From germline, CDR1 is ENHRY and CDR2 SYGVKD. J was trimmed by 1 base and V by 9 bases; bases with no gene match: 8. The CDR3 coding sequence is TGTGCCATTGCACCGAGGGACAGCCAAGAGACCCAGTACTTC. It translates to CAIAPRDSQETQYF.

This clone was observed at least ten times. The chain links TRBV23-1 to TRBJ1-2; tentatively, D is TRBD1 (6 bases). TRBV23-1 is reported as an ORF; its role is uncertain. The CDR3 has 14 amino acids. The V end was cut by 5 bases, the J end by 6 bases, with 16 bases between. CDR3: CASSSQGISDGYTF. Here the CDR3 DNA reads TGCGCCAGCAGTTCACAGGGAATTTCGGATGGCTACACCTTC.

The sample holds a few counts of this clone. The rearrangement links TRBV4-1 to TRBJ1-2, with a possible D match to TRBD1 (5 bases). Deletions cut 0 bases from V and 5 bases from J, with 13 bases between. The V gene's germline CDR1 is MGHRA and CDR2 YSYEKL. CDR3 length: 15 residues. The CDR3 nucleotides read TGCGCCAGCAGCCAAGATCCGGGGGTAGGGTATGGCTACACCTTC. It encodes CASSQDPGVGYGYTF.

This sequence joins TRBV18 and TRBJ2-7; TRBD2 might be the D (6 bases). The CDR3 covers 16 residues. With 3 bases removed from V and 2 bases from J, the gap between germline ends came to 17 bases. The V gene's germline CDR1 is KGHSH and CDR2 LQKENI. CDR3: CASSPVTGTPTYEQYF. In DNA, the CDR3 is TGTGCCAGCTCACCCGTAACCGGGACTCCAACCTACGAGCAGTACTTC.

The chain carries TRBV7-2 and TRBJ2-5; TRBD2 is a possible D gene (5 bases). This CDR3 is 12 amino acids long. The germline V gene has CDR1 SGHTA and CDR2 FQGNSA. Deletions cut 5 bases from V and 5 bases from J, with 9 bases between. This CDR3 reads CASSPDLETQYF. The CDR3 DNA follows: TGTGCCAGCAGCCCGGACTTGGAGACCCAGTACTTC.

The chain joins TRBV18 to TRBJ2-7, with 8 bases lining up with TRBD1. Per the germline V gene, CDR1 is KGHSH and CDR2 is LQKENI. CDR3 length: 17 residues. After removal of 3 bases from V and 7 bases from J, the junction contained 17 bases not matched to a gene. The CDR3 protein is CASSPSSLRQGPSEQYF. CDR3 bases: TGTGCCAGCTCACCTAGTTCCCTAAGACAGGGGCCCTCTGAGCAGTACTTC.

V is TRBV5-4 and J is TRBJ2-1; D is possibly TRBD1 (6 bases). The CDR3 runs to 13 residues. V shed 4 bases and J shed 8 bases, with 13 bases lying between them. Looked up from germline, CDR1 is SGHNT and CDR2 is YYREEE (reference sequence). The CDR3 coding sequence is TGTGCCAGCAGCCTGTTACAGGGAGATGAGCAGTTCTTC. Protein sequence: CASSLLQGDEQFF.

The V gene is TRBV4-3, the J gene TRBJ1-2, with 8 positions matching TRBD1. The CDR3 is made up of 15 amino acids. The V and J ends lost 3 bases and 0 bases, in that order; junction bases with no gene match: 3. Germline V gives CDR1 LGHNA, CDR2 YSLEER. CDR3 sequence: CASSHMTGANYGYTF. DNA of the CDR3: TGCGCCAGCAGCCACATGACAGGGGCTAACTATGGCTACACCTTC.

This clone turned up a few times. The chain combines TRBV19 with TRBJ1-1, with D maybe TRBD1 (5 bases). Trimming pared 6 bases from V and 5 bases from J, leaving 19 bases between. This CDR3 has 15 amino acids. CDR1 is LNHDA and CDR2 is SQIVND in the germline V gene (reference sequence). This CDR3 is CASSITQGVATEAFF. DNA of the CDR3: TGTGCCAGTAGCATTACCCAGGGTGTAGCAACTGAAGCTTTCTTT.

This clone was counted between two and nine times. This chain's CDR3 is CASSLSGAENIQYF. Written as DNA, the CDR3 is TGTGCCAGCAGCTTAAGCGGGGCTGAAAACATTCAGTACTTC. This chain links TRBV7-3 with TRBJ2-4; weak D call: TRBD2 (6 bases). CDR1 is SGHTA, CDR2 FQGTGA, per germline. The CDR3 is made up of 14 amino acids. V lost 1 base, J lost 5 bases, and 9 bases lay in between. The full variable domain, completed using reference TRBV7-3 and TRBJ2-4, is GAGVSQTPSNKVTEKGKYVELRCDPISGHTALYWYRQSLGQGPEFLIYFQGTGAADDSGLPNDRFFAVRPEGSVSTLKIQRTERGDSAVYLCASSLSGAENIQYFGAGTRLSVL.

This clone was seen a handful of times. This sequence joins TRBV19 and TRBJ1-1, with a weak D call TRBD1 (5 bases). V dropped 4 bases and J dropped 0 bases, with 9 bases sitting between them. Germline V gene sequence: CDR1 LNHDA, CDR2 SQIVND (reference sequence). The CDR3 totals 14 residues. In nucleotides, the CDR3 is TGTGCCAGTAGTACCAGGGAAATGAACACTGAAGCTTTCTTT. Amino acid sequence: CASSTREMNTEAFF.

This clone was detected many times. The chain recombines TRBV7-9 with TRBJ1-6; TRBD1 aligns across 9 bases. Germline CDR1 and CDR2: SEHNR and FQNEAQ (reference sequence). This CDR3 comprises 14 residues. Trimming removed 8 bases from V and 10 bases from J; junction bases left unmatched: 9. The DNA for the CDR3 is TGTGCCAGCTCTATCCCGGGACAGGGCTCACCCCTCCACTTT. It specifies CASSIPGQGSPLHF.

The table lists this clone with a few counts. This chain uses TRBV7-2 with TRBJ1-2; 10 bases align to TRBD1. Germline V gene lookup returns CDR1 SGHTA and CDR2 FQGNSA. After removal of 5 bases from V and 3 bases from J, the junction contained 9 bases not matched to a gene. The CDR3 runs to 16 residues. CDR3 sequence: CASSPLTGGTDYGYTF. For the CDR3, the DNA is TGTGCCAGCAGCCCCCTGACAGGGGGCACGGACTATGGCTACACCTTC.

The chain links TRBV21-1 to TRBJ2-7; TRBD1 reflects the table's D call only, with no check against the DNA. TRBV21-1 is designated a pseudogene. The CDR3 has 15 residues. The CDR3 sequence is CASSKGQGTSYEQYF. CDR3 DNA sequence: TGTGCCAGCAGCAAAGGACAGGGTACCTCCTACGAGCAGTACTTC.

This sequence joins TRBV9 and TRBJ2-3; the match to TRBD2 covers 12 bases. Germline CDR1 and CDR2: SGDLS and YYNGEE. This CDR3 comprises 16 residues. V was pared by 4 bases and J by 2 bases, with 5 bases of the junction left unmatched. The chain's CDR3 is CASSRTSGGNTDTQYF. CDR3 bases: TGTGCCAGCAGCCGTACTAGCGGGGGGAACACAGATACGCAGTATTTT.

The chain employs TRBV7-8 and TRBJ1-1, with a possible D match to TRBD1 (5 bases). V was clipped by 2 bases and J by 0 bases, with 7 bases between them. The CDR3 consists of 14 residues. The V gene's germline CDR1 is SGHVS and CDR2 FQNEAQ. CDR3 sequence (DNA): TGTGCCAGCAGCTTACCGGGGGTGAACACTGAAGCTTTCTTT. Amino acids: CASSLPGVNTEAFF.

This clone was counted between two and nine times. The chain uses TRBV7-2 and TRBJ2-2, with D perhaps matching TRBD2 (6 bases). The CDR3 is 16 residues long. Germline CDR1 SGHTA, CDR2 FQGNSA. The V end was cut by 5 bases, the J end by 3 bases, with 16 bases between. CDR3 bases: TGTGCCAGCAGCCGCGCTTTGGCGGGGTACACCGGGGAGCTGTTTTTT. Amino acids: CASSRALAGYTGELFF.

This clone was counted between two and nine times. This chain links TRBV6-6 with TRBJ2-5; D gene uncertain. V gave up 0 bases and J gave up 4 bases, with 3 bases separating them. CDR3 length: 12 residues. Germline-derived CDR1 and CDR2 are MNHNY and SVGAGI (reference sequence). In DNA form, the CDR3 reads TGTGCCAGCAGTTACTCGAGAGAGACCCAGTACTTC. Encoded protein: CASSYSRETQYF.

This rearrangement joins TRBV18 to TRBJ1-3; D gene uncertain. The CDR3 spans 16 residues. V lost 0 bases and J 0 bases, leaving 9 bases between the germline ends. Per germline, CDR1 KGHSH and CDR2 LQKENI. The CDR3 bases are TGTGCCAGCTCACCACCGAACAGCAACTCTGGAAACACCATATATTTT. Protein sequence: CASSPPNSNSGNTIYF.

The chain links TRBV4-3 to TRBJ2-1, with no clear D. CDR3 length: 16 residues. V was cut by 0 bases and J by 6 bases, with 15 bases left in between. CDR1 is LGHNA and CDR2 is YSLEER in the germline V gene. CDR3 in DNA: TGCGCCAGCAGCCAAGATATCCGGAGATCATTCAATGAGCAGTTCTTC. As protein: CASSQDIRRSFNEQFF.

This clone was picked up a small number of times. In DNA, the CDR3 is TGTGCCAGCAGCCTCGGCCCGGGGGGAAACACCGGGGAGCTGTTTTTT. Protein sequence: CASSLGPGGNTGELFF. V and J are TRBV7-2 and TRBJ2-2; 7 bases map to TRBD2. The CDR3 is made up of 16 amino acids. Germline CDR1 and CDR2: SGHTA and FQGNSA. V lost 5 bases and J lost 2; bases outside the gene matches: 8.

The chain carries TRBV7-2 and TRBJ2-5, with 15 bases that match TRBD2. V dropped 5 bases and J dropped 7; count of bases not matched to a gene: 11. The CDR3 is 17 residues long. CDR1 and CDR2 from the germline V gene are SGHTA and FQGNSA. The CDR3 is CASSPGGLAGGEGTQYF. Written as DNA, the CDR3 is TGTGCCAGCAGCCCCGGGGGACTAGCGGGGGGTGAAGGGACCCAGTACTTC. The full variable domain, completed using reference TRBV7-2 and TRBJ2-5, is GAGVSQSPSNKVTEKGKDVELRCDPISGHTALYWYRQSLGQGLEFLIYFQGNSAPDKSGLPSDRFSAERTGGSVSTLTIQRTQQEDSAVYLCASSPGGLAGGEGTQYFGPGTRLLVL.

This clone has just a few counts. V is TRBV9 and J is TRBJ2-2; TRBD2 is a possible D gene (5 bases). Germline assignment: CDR1 SGDLS and CDR2 YYNGEE. The length of the CDR3 is 15 residues. The ends were cut back, 6 bases at V and 5 bases at J, with 17 bases in the middle. CDR3 coding DNA: TGTGCCAGCACCCTAGACGGGGTAGGAACCGGGGAGCTGTTTTTT. Its translation is CASTLDGVGTGELFF.

In its sample, this clone was seen many times. This chain uses TRBV7-9 with TRBJ2-1, with D possibly being TRBD1 (5 bases). CDR1 is SEHNR and CDR2 is FQNEAQ in the germline V gene (reference sequence). The CDR3 extends over 13 amino acids. V lost 10 bases and J lost 5, with 15 bases in between. The CDR3 is CATIRPGNNEQFF. DNA for the CDR3: TGTGCCACCATCCGACCAGGGAACAATGAGCAGTTCTTC. Full variable domain (missing parts from reference TRBV7-9 and TRBJ2-1): DTGVSQNPRHKITKRGQNVTFRCDPISEHNRLYWYRQTLGQGPEFLTYFQNEAQLEKSRLLSDRFSAERPKGSFSTLEIQRTEQGDSAMYLCATIRPGNNEQFFGPGTRLTVL.

V gene TRBV27 combines with J gene TRBJ1-2; 7 bases line up with TRBD1. Trimming at V came to 2 bases and at J to 5 bases, leaving 8 bases not matched to a gene. CDR1 is MNHEY, CDR2 SMNVEV, per germline (reference sequence). This CDR3 is built from 15 residues. The CDR3 sequence: CASSLGNRGFYGYTF. The CDR3 bases are TGTGCCAGCAGTTTAGGTAACAGGGGATTTTATGGCTACACCTTC.